Listed here is a single T cell receptor beta chain. The antigen is not known. The ends were cut back, 3 bases at V and 2 bases at J, with 4 bases in the middle. This CDR3 spans 12 amino acids. Germline V lookup: CDR1 MNHNS, CDR2 SASEGT. This sample was included in a study of T cell responses to AZD1222 COVID-19 vaccine. Points from the study as a whole: Repertoire sampling was restricted to post-peak T cell response timepoints.

Sequenced by immunoSEQ multiplex PCR; TCRdb stores in-frame clones only, minus some. The top ten clones hold approximately 3.4% of a sample with some 150,000 clones, more than 90% of them seen once. Specimen: peripheral blood, collected 28 days after the second AZD1222 dose. The chain recombines TRBV6-1 with TRBJ1-2; D gene unclear. This sequence was found in an adult who received the AZD1222 COVID-19 vaccine. The CDR3 reads CASSDRNYGYTF. The CDR3, as DNA: TGTGCCAGCAGTGACAGGAACTATGGCTACACCTTC.